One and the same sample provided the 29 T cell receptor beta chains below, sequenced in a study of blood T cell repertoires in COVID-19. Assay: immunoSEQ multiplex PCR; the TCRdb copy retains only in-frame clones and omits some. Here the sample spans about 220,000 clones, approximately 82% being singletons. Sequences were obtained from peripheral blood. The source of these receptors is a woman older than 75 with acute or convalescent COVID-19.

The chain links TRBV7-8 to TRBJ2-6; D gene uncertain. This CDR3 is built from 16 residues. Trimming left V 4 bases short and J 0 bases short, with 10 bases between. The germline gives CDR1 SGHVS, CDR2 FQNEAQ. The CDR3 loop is CASSSFGNSGANVLTF. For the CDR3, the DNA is TGTGCCAGCAGCTCCTTCGGTAACTCTGGGGCCAACGTCCTGACTTTC.

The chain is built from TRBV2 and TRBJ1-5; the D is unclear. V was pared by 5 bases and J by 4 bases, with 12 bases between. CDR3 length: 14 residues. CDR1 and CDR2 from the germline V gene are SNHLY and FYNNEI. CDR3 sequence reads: CASSSEAENQPQHF. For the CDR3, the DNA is TGTGCCAGCAGTTCGGAGGCAGAAAATCAGCCCCAGCATTTT. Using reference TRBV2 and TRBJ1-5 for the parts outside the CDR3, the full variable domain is EPEVTQTPSHQVTQMGQEVILRCVPISNHLYFYWYRQILGQKVEFLVSFYNNEISEKSEIFDDQFSVERPDGSNFTLKIRSTKLEDSAMYFCASSSEAENQPQHFGDGTRLSIL.

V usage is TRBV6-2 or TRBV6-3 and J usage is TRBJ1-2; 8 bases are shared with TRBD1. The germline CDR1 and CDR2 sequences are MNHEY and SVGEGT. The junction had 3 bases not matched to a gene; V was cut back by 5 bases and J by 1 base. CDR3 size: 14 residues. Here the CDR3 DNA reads TGTGCCAGCAGTCAGACAGGGGATAACTATGGCTACACCTTC. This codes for CASSQTGDNYGYTF.

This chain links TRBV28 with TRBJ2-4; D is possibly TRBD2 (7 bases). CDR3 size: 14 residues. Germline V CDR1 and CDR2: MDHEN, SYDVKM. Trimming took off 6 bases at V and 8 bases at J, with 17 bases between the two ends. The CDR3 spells CASRLGGAWDIQYF. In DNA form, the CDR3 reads TGTGCCAGCAGGCTAGGGGGGGCCTGGGACATTCAGTACTTC. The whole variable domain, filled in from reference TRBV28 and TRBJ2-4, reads DVKVTQSSRYLVKRTGEKVFLECVQDMDHENMFWYRQDPGLGLRLIYFSYDVKMKEKGDIPEGYSVSREKKERFSLILESASTNQTSMYLCASRLGGAWDIQYFGAGTRLSVL.

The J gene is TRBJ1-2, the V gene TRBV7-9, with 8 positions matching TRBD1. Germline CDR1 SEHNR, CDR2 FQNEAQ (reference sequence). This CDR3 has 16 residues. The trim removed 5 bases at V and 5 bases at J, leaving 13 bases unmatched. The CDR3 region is CASSHGIPGQAYGYTF. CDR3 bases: TGTGCCAGCAGCCACGGAATTCCGGGACAGGCGTATGGCTACACCTTC.

The CDR3 is CASSSSGLASEKLFF. CDR3 nucleotides: TGTGCCAGCAGCTCCTCGGGACTAGCGAGTGAAAAACTGTTTTTT. The rearrangement joins TRBV7-2 to TRBJ1-4; a weak D match, TRBD1 (5 bases). Trimming removed 4 bases at V and 7 bases at J, with 16 bases between. CDR3 length: 15 residues. Germline values: CDR1 SGHTA, CDR2 FQGNSA.

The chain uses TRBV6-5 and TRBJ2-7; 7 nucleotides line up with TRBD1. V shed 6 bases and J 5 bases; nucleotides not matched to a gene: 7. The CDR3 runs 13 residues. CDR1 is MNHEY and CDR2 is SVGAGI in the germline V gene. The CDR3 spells CASRQGRSDEQYF. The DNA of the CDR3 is TGTGCCAGCAGACAGGGGCGTAGCGACGAGCAGTACTTC.

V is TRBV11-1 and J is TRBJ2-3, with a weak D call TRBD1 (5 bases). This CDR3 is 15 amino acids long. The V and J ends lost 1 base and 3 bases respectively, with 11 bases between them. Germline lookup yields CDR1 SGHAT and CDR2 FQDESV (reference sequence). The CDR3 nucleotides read TGTGCCAGCAGCTTAGGGGGCCTTAGGACAGATACGCAGTATTTT. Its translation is CASSLGGLRTDTQYF.

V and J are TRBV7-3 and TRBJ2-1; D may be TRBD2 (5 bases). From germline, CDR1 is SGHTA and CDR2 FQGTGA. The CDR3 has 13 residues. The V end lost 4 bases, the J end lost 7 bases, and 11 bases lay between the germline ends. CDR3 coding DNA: TGTGCCAGCAGCTCCTACCCGGGAAATGAGCAGTTCTTC. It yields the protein CASSSYPGNEQFF.

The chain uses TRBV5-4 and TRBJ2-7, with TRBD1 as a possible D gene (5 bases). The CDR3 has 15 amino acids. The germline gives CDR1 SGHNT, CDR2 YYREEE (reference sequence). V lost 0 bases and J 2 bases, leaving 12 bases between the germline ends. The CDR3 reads CASSLGARTPYEQYF. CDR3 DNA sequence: TGTGCCAGCAGCTTGGGTGCCAGGACACCCTACGAGCAGTACTTC. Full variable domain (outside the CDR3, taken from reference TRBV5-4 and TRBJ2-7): ETGVTQSPTHLIKTRGQQVTLRCSSQSGHNTVSWYQQALGQGPQFIFQYYREEENGRGNFPPRFSGLQFPNYSSELNVNALELDDSALYLCASSLGARTPYEQYFGPGTRLTVT.

The chain's CDR3 is CASSLAGGEKLFF. The CDR3, as DNA: TGTGCCAGCAGCTTAGCAGGGGGCGAAAAACTGTTTTTT. The chain recombines TRBV7-9 with TRBJ1-4; 7 bases line up with TRBD1. This CDR3 is built from 13 residues. In germline, CDR1 is SEHNR, CDR2 FQNEAQ (reference sequence). Trimming at V came to 0 bases and at J to 8 bases, leaving 0 bases not matched to a gene.

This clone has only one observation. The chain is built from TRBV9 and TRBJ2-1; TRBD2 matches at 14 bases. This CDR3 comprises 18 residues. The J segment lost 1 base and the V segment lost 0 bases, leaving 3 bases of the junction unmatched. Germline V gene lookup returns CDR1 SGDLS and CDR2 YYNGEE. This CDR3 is CASSVGTSGGRSYNEQFF. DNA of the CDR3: TGTGCCAGCAGCGTAGGGACTAGCGGGGGGCGTTCCTACAATGAGCAGTTCTTC.

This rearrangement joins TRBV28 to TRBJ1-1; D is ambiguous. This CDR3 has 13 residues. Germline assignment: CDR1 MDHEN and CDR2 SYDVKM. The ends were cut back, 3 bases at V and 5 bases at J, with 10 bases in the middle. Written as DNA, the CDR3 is TGTGCCAGCAGTTTGGGCCAGGCGACTGAAGCTTTCTTT. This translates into CASSLGQATEAFF.

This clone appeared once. The DNA of the CDR3 is TGTGCCAGCAGCCAAGGGCAGGGGCTCGAGCAGTACTTC. Protein product: CASSQGQGLEQYF. The gene calls are TRBV4-2 and TRBJ2-7; TRBD1 is a possible D gene (6 bases). The CDR3 consists of 13 residues. Germline V lookup: CDR1 LGHNA, CDR2 YNFKEQ. V shed 1 base and J shed 6 bases, with 10 bases lying between them.

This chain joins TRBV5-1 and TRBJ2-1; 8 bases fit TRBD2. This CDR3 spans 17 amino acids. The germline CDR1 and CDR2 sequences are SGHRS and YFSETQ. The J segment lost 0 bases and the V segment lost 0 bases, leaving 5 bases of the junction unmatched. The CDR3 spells CASSLVVAGSSYNEQFF. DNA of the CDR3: TGCGCCAGCAGCTTGGTGGTAGCGGGGTCCTCCTACAATGAGCAGTTCTTC.

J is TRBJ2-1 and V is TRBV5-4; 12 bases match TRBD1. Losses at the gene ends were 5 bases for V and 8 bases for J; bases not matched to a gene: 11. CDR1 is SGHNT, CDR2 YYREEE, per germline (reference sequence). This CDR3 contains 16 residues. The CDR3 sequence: CASSPIGTGGAYEQFF. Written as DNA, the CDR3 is TGTGCCAGCAGTCCGATCGGGACAGGGGGCGCCTATGAGCAGTTCTTC.

The CDR3 DNA reads TGTGCCAGCTCATCGCGACAGGACCATGGCTACACCTTC. Translation gives CASSSRQDHGYTF. V usage is TRBV18 and J usage is TRBJ1-2, with D perhaps matching TRBD1 (6 bases). CDR3 length equals 13 residues. Germline lookup yields CDR1 KGHSH and CDR2 LQKENI. V was pared by 5 bases and J by 6 bases, with 13 bases between.

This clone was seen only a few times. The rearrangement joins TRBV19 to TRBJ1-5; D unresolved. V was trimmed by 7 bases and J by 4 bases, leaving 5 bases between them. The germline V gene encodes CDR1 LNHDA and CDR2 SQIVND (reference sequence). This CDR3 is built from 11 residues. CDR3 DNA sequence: TGTGCCAGTATCCTTAATCAGCCCCAGCATTTT. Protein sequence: CASILNQPQHF.

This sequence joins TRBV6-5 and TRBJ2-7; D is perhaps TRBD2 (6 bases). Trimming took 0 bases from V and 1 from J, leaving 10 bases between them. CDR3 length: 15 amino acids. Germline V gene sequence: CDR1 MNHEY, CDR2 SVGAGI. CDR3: CASSYSGAGSYEQYF. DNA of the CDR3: TGTGCCAGCAGTTACTCCGGCGCGGGGTCCTACGAGCAGTACTTC.

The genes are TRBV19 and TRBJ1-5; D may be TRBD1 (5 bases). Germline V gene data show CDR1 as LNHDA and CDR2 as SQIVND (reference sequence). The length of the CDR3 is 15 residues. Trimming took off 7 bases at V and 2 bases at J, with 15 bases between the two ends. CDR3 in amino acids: CASTTTGVGNQPQHF. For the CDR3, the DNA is TGTGCCAGTACCACGACGGGGGTCGGCAATCAGCCCCAGCATTTT. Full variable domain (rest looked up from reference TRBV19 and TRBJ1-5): DGGITQSPKYLFRKEGQNVTLSCEQNLNHDAMYWYRQDPGQGLRLIYYSQIVNDFQKGDIAEGYSVSREKKESFPLTVTSAQKNPTAFYLCASTTTGVGNQPQHFGDGTRLSIL.

In DNA form, the CDR3 reads TGTGCCAGCAGTGCGGGGTCTGGAAACACCATATATTTT. Protein product: CASSAGSGNTIYF. The chain links TRBV28 to TRBJ1-3; D uncertain. Trimming shortened V by 5 bases and J by 1 base, and 6 bases separated the two germline ends. CDR3 length equals 13 residues. CDR1 is MDHEN, CDR2 SYDVKM, per germline.

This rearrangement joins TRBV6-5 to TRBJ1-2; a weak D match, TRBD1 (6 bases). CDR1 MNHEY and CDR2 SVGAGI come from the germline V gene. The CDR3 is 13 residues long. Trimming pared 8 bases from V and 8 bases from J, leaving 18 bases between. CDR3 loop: CASAQSGAEGYTF. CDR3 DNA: TGTGCCAGCGCCCAGTCAGGGGCGGAAGGCTACACCTTC.

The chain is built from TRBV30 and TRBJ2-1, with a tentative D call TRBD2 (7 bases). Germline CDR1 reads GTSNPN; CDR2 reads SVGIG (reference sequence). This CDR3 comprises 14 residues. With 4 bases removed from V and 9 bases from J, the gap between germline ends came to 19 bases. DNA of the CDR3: TGTGCCTGGACCCTTGAAGGGGGGGCCACTGAGCAGTTCTTC. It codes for CAWTLEGGATEQFF.

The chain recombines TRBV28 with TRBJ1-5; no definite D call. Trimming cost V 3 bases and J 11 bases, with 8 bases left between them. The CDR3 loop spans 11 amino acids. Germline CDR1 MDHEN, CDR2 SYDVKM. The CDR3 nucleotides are TGTGCCAGCAGTTTCAATTCGGCCCAGCATTTT. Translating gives CASSFNSAQHF.

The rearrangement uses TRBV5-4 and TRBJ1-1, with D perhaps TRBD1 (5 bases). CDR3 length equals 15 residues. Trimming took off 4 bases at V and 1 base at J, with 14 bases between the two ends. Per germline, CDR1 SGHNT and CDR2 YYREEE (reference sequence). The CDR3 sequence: CASSTQQASNTEAFF. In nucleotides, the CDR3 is TGTGCCAGCAGCACCCAACAGGCTTCGAACACTGAAGCTTTCTTT.

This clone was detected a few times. The CDR3 loop reads CASSRPGGREEKLFF. In DNA, the CDR3 is TGTGCCAGCAGTCGTCCGGGGGGGCGCGAGGAAAAACTGTTTTTT. The genes are TRBV4-2 and TRBJ1-4, with a possible D match to TRBD1 (6 bases). This CDR3 is 15 amino acids long. The V gene's germline CDR1 is LGHNA and CDR2 YNFKEQ. V dropped 6 bases and J dropped 8 bases, with 19 bases sitting between them.

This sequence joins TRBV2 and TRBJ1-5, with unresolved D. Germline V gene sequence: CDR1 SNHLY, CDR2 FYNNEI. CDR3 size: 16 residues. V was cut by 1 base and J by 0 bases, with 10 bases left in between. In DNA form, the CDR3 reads TGTGCCAGCAGTGAAGGAATCAGTATTAGCAATCAGCCCCAGCATTTT. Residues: CASSEGISISNQPQHF.

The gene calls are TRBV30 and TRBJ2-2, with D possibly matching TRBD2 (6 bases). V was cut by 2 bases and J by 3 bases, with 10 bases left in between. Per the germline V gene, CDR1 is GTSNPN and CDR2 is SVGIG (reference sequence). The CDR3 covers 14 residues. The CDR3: CAWSRGEDTGELFF. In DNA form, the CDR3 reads TGTGCCTGGAGTAGAGGGGAGGACACCGGGGAGCTGTTTTTT.

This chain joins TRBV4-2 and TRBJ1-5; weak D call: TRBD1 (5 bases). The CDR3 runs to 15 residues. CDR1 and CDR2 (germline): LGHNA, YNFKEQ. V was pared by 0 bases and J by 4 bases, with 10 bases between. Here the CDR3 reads CASSQEPHRNQPQHF. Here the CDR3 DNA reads TGTGCCAGCAGCCAAGAGCCCCACAGGAATCAGCCCCAGCATTTT.